A single sample is the source of the 5 T cell receptor beta chains below, sequenced in a study of shared clonotypes between healthy human individuals. The naive CD8 subset, CD45RO-negative cells positively selected for CCR7, excluded terminally differentiated effector memory CD45RA+ cells. The data were produced by immunoSEQ multiplex PCR, yet TCRdb's version contains in-frame clones alone and is incomplete. The sample records 2 million or so clones, less than 95% being singletons. Sequencing used naive CD8+ T cells sorted from blood. These receptors were collected from a man aged 18 to 29 in good health.

This clone was counted a single time. The chain recombines TRBV6-5 with TRBJ1-5; 7 bases match TRBD1. Germline trimming cut 8 bases from V and 4 bases from J; bases unmatched to any gene: 8. The CDR3 loop spans 14 amino acids. Germline values: CDR1 MNHEY, CDR2 SVGAGI. CDR3 sequence (DNA): TGTGCCAGCGGTAACAGGGGAGGAAATCAGCCCCAGCATTTT. Protein sequence: CASGNRGGNQPQHF.

The rearrangement joins TRBV7-9 to TRBJ2-1; D perhaps matches TRBD2 (5 bases). Trimming shortened V by 10 bases and J by 3 bases, and 13 bases separated the two germline ends. CDR3 length equals 13 residues. The germline V gene encodes CDR1 SEHNR and CDR2 FQNEAQ (reference sequence). The CDR3 DNA is TGTGCCACCCTAGCCGGGAACTACAATGAGCAGTTCTTC. It encodes CATLAGNYNEQFF. The full variable domain, in which reference TRBV7-9 and TRBJ2-1 provide the parts outside the CDR3, is DTGVSQNPRHKITKRGQNVTFRCDPISEHNRLYWYRQTLGQGPEFLTYFQNEAQLEKSRLLSDRFSAERPKGSFSTLEIQRTEQGDSAMYLCATLAGNYNEQFFGPGTRLTVL.

The chain recombines TRBV4-1 with TRBJ2-7; 7 bases map to TRBD1. This CDR3 has 14 amino acids. Germline V gene lookup returns CDR1 MGHRA and CDR2 YSYEKL. Trimming removed 4 bases from V and 5 bases from J; junction bases left unmatched: 8. The CDR3 DNA follows: TGCGCCAGCAGCCCCGGACAGGCTGCCCACGAGCAGTACTTC. It encodes CASSPGQAAHEQYF.

The chain uses TRBV7-3 and TRBJ2-1; 9 positions agree with TRBD2. This CDR3 region has 15 residues. CDR1 and CDR2 from the germline V gene are SGHTA and FQGTGA. Trimming cost V 4 bases and J 3 bases; bases outside gene matches: 4. Here the CDR3 DNA reads TGTGCCAGCAGCTCCGCGGGGGGGCTCTACAATGAGCAGTTCTTC. As protein: CASSSAGGLYNEQFF. Looking up the rest from reference TRBV7-3 and TRBJ2-1 gives the full variable domain: GAGVSQTPSNKVTEKGKYVELRCDPISGHTALYWYRQSLGQGPEFLIYFQGTGAADDSGLPNDRFFAVRPEGSVSTLKIQRTERGDSAVYLCASSSAGGLYNEQFFGPGTRLTVL.

The chain recombines TRBV6-6 with TRBJ1-2, with D perhaps TRBD1 (6 bases). CDR3 size: 13 residues. Germline-derived CDR1 and CDR2 are MNHNY and SVGAGI (reference sequence). The V end was cut by 7 bases, the J end by 5 bases, with 14 bases between. The CDR3 reads CASTNSQGYGYTF. CDR3 DNA sequence: TGTGCCAGCACCAATTCCCAGGGGTATGGCTACACCTTC.